This record covers a single T cell receptor (beta chain). Original handling: Counts of nucleated cells, estimated from reference gene primer amplification, were obtained. TCRdb's copy holds only in-frame clones and misses some; the assay was immunoSEQ multiplex PCR. V and J calls and clone size are as listed in that table; D and trimming were resolved from the DNA. The data show 120,000 or so clones, about 83% seen once. Unmatched junction bases numbered 4, after V lost 5 bases and J lost 6 bases. CDR3 length: 12 amino acids. Germline CDR1 reads SGHVS; CDR2 reads FNYEAQ. These data are taken from a study of blood T cell repertoires in COVID-19. Study information: Specimens from acute and convalescent COVID-19 originated in the United States, Italy and Spain. Sample material is recorded as cDNA or gDNA derived from T cells, B-cell-depleted T cells, or PBMCs.

The source is a woman aged 50 to 60 with acute or convalescent COVID-19. V is TRBV7-6 and J is TRBJ2-7; 7 bases are a match to TRBD1. The sample was peripheral blood. The DNA of the CDR3 is TGTGCCAGCAGCGCCCGGGACAGCGAGCAGTACTTC. Protein: CASSARDSEQYF.